The present TCR beta chain was sequenced within a study of blood T cell repertoires in COVID-19. On the study more broadly: Sites in the United States, Italy and Spain provided acute and convalescent COVID-19 samples.

Libraries were prepared by immunoSEQ multiplex PCR; TCRdb keeps only in-frame clonotypes and omits some of them. The sample consists of about 170,000 clones, around 82% of them appearing once. The CDR3 runs 15 residues. Trimming removed 5 bases from V and 0 bases from J, with 13 bases in between. Germline V gene lookup returns CDR1 SNHLY and CDR2 FYNNEI. The rearrangement uses TRBV2 and TRBJ1-2; tentative D call: TRBD1 (5 bases). The sequencing sample was made of peripheral blood. The sequence was obtained from an older man with COVID-19, enrolled during active disease. The CDR3: CASSQGRDANYGYTF. The CDR3 bases are TGTGCCAGCAGTCAGGGCAGGGATGCTAACTATGGCTACACCTTC.